A selection of T cell receptor beta chains follows, all from one sample in a study of blood T cell repertoires in COVID-19. Repertoires were generated with immunoSEQ multiplex PCR, while TCRdb's copy carries only in-frame clones and drops some. The sample has about 240,000 clones; about 90% are singletons. Sequencing was done on a sample of PBMCs or T cells enriched from blood (not recorded which). These receptors all stem from a woman in her thirties or forties with acute COVID-19. Both conserved end residues are part of each CDR3. The D gene is left open where the match is weak. Some rows have no size entry. The others give once, few or many, or a class for an expanded clone.

v_call	clone_size	d_call	j_call	cdr3_length	cdr3_nt	cdr3_aa
TRBV5-1	-	-	TRBJ1-2	16	TGCGCCAGCAGCTTGTTTCTAGGGGTGTCGAACTATGGCTACACCTTC	CASSLFLGVSNYGYTF
TRBV7-6	-	TRBD2	TRBJ2-2	17	TGTGCCAGCAGCTTCTCCGGGACTAGCGTCTCAACCGGGGAGCTGTTTTTT	CASSFSGTSVSTGELFF
TRBV29-1	-	TRBD2	TRBJ2-1	13	TGCAGCGTTGTTAGGACTAGCCGCAATGAGCAGTTCTTC	CSVVRTSRNEQFF
TRBV7-9	-	-	TRBJ2-2	16	TGTGCCAGCAGCTTAGCGTCGGGAGCCCCCCCCGGGGAGCTGTTTTTT	CASSLASGAPPGELFF
TRBV6-2/TRBV6-3	-	-	TRBJ1-1	14	TGTGCCAGCAGTTACGGGGAGATGGGGACTGAAGCTTTCTTT	CASSYGEMGTEAFF
TRBV19	once	TRBD1	TRBJ1-2	17	TGTGCCAGTAGTGCGCCCGGACAGGGAAGAGGGTACTATGGCTACACCTTC	CASSAPGQGRGYYGYTF
TRBV11-3	-	TRBD2	TRBJ2-5	15	TGTGCCAGCAGCCAACGTAGCGGGGTTCAAGAGACCCAGTACTTC	CASSQRSGVQETQYF
TRBV27	-	TRBD2	TRBJ2-3	17	TGTGCCAGCAGATCTATGGTGGGACTAGCGTACACAGATACGCAGTATTTT	CASRSMVGLAYTDTQYF
TRBV7-9	-	TRBD1	TRBJ1-2	15	TGTGCCAGCAGCTTAGCCGACAGGGCGGGCTATGGCTACACCTTC	CASSLADRAGYGYTF
TRBV10-2	-	TRBD2	TRBJ2-1	13	TGCGCCAGTATAGCGGGAGAGGGAAATGAGCAGTTCTTC	CASIAGEGNEQFF
TRBV11-3	-	-	TRBJ2-1	14	TGTGCCAGCAGCTTAGACAGGGGAAAGAGTGAGCAGTTCTTC	CASSLDRGKSEQFF
TRBV11-2	-	TRBD1	TRBJ2-7	18	TGTGCCAGCAGCCATTTATACTGGGGACAGGGAAGCTCCTACGAGCAGTACTTC	CASSHLYWGQGSSYEQYF
TRBV10-1	few	-	TRBJ2-7	13	TGCGCCAGCAGTGACGGCCAGGGCTACGAGCAGTACTTC	CASSDGQGYEQYF
TRBV6-5	-	-	TRBJ2-7	16	TGTGCCAGCAGTTACTCTGGGACACCAATTGGGCACGAGCAGTACTTC	CASSYSGTPIGHEQYF
TRBV19	-	TRBD1	TRBJ2-7	14	TGTGCCAGTAGTTCGTGGACAGGAGCCTACGAGCAGTACTTC	CASSSWTGAYEQYF
TRBV7-9	-	TRBD2	TRBJ2-7	15	TGTGCCAGCAGCTTAATGGGACTAGCGGGAGTCGAGCAGTACTTC	CASSLMGLAGVEQYF
TRBV24-1	-	TRBD1	TRBJ1-2	15	TGTGCCACCAGTGATGGACCCGGGACAGGCTATGGCTACACCTTC	CATSDGPGTGYGYTF
TRBV12-5	-	-	TRBJ2-5	12	TGTGCTAGTGGTTTCGGTCGGGAGACCCAGTACTTC	CASGFGRETQYF
TRBV6-1	-	-	TRBJ1-2	14	TGTGCCAGCAGTGAAGCTGGGGGGGACTATGGCTACACCTTC	CASSEAGGDYGYTF
TRBV5-1	once	-	TRBJ1-2	13	TGCGCCAGCAGCTTGGCAGGGGCCAGTGGCTACACCTTC	CASSLAGASGYTF
TRBV24-1	-	TRBD1	TRBJ1-1	16	TGTGCCACCAGTGATTTGGGGACAGGAACGAACACTGAAGCTTTCTTT	CATSDLGTGTNTEAFF
TRBV6-1	-	-	TRBJ2-7	16	TGTGCCAGCAGTGAAGTATCGGGGTTTGGGGACTACGAGCAGTACTTC	CASSEVSGFGDYEQYF
TRBV27	-	-	TRBJ2-1	15	TGTGCCAGCTCCGTGCCGGGTTTTTCCTACAATGAGCAGTTCTTC	CASSVPGFSYNEQFF
TRBV5-1	few	TRBD1	TRBJ1-5	15	TGCGCCAGCAGACGCGGGACAGGGGGCAATCAGCCCCAGCATTTT	CASRRGTGGNQPQHF
TRBV14	few	TRBD2	TRBJ2-5	13	TGTGCCAGCAGAGCGGGACTATTAGAGACCCAGTACTTC	CASRAGLLETQYF
TRBV29-1	-	TRBD1	TRBJ1-5	15	TGCAGCGTTGGGTTAGGGGGCGAAAGCAATCAGCCCCAGCATTTT	CSVGLGGESNQPQHF
TRBV19	-	-	TRBJ1-5	14	TGTGCCAGTAGTATAGAGGAGGGTCCCCAGCCCCAGCATTTT	CASSIEEGPQPQHF
TRBV6-1	-	TRBD1	TRBJ1-2	16	TGTGCCAGCAGTGAATTCCAATGGACAGGAGACTATGGCTACACCTTC	CASSEFQWTGDYGYTF
TRBV13	-	-	TRBJ2-3	16	TGTGCCAGCAGCTTAGGCCTAAGAGGGGGAGCAGATACGCAGTATTTT	CASSLGLRGGADTQYF
TRBV19	-	TRBD1	TRBJ2-7	13	TGTGCCAGCCGACAGGGGTCTTCGGGTGAGCAGTACTTC	CASRQGSSGEQYF
TRBV27	once	-	TRBJ2-7	13	TGTGCCAGCAGTCCCACAGGAACCTACGAGCAGTACTTC	CASSPTGTYEQYF
TRBV29-1	-	TRBD1	TRBJ2-7	14	TGCAGCGTGGACTCTGGGACAGGAACCTACGAGCAGTACTTC	CSVDSGTGTYEQYF
TRBV9	-	TRBD2	TRBJ2-7	13	TGTGCCAGCAGCGTTAGCGGGAGTGGCGAGCAGTACTTC	CASSVSGSGEQYF
TRBV29-1	-	TRBD2	TRBJ2-3	14	TGCAGCGTTGACCCCAGCGGGAGGACAGATACGCAGTATTTT	CSVDPSGRTDTQYF
TRBV4-1	-	-	TRBJ2-7	16	TGCGCCAGCAGCCCGACCGAACGACTAGACTCCTACGAGCAGTACTTC	CASSPTERLDSYEQYF
TRBV11-3	-	TRBD2	TRBJ2-1	15	TGTGCCAGCAGCTTTAGCGGGAGTAATAGGAATGAGCAGTTCTTC	CASSFSGSNRNEQFF
TRBV11-3	-	-	TRBJ2-6	15	TGTGCCAGCAGTCAAGGGGTTTCTGGGGCCAACGTCCTGACTTTC	CASSQGVSGANVLTF
TRBV9	-	-	TRBJ1-2	20	TGTGCCAGCAGCGCCACCCCTTTCGACTTGGTACGGAGAAACAACTATGGCTACACCTTC	CASSATPFDLVRRNNYGYTF
TRBV7-9	-	TRBD1	TRBJ2-1	15	TGTGCCAGCAGCTTAAAAATCGGGACAGGGAATGAGCAGTTCTTC	CASSLKIGTGNEQFF
TRBV10-3	-	TRBD1	TRBJ2-1	14	TGTGCCATCAGTGAGTCGACAGGGAGCAATGAGCAGTTCTTC	CAISESTGSNEQFF
TRBV9	-	TRBD2	TRBJ2-1	15	TGTGCCAGCAGCAATGGACTAGCGGGATACAATGAGCAGTTCTTC	CASSNGLAGYNEQFF
TRBV29-1	-	-	TRBJ2-1	13	TGCAGCGTTGAAGATTCGGTCCACAATGAGCAGTTCTTC	CSVEDSVHNEQFF
TRBV25-1	-	TRBD1	TRBJ2-4	15	TGTGCCAGCATGCCGCAGGGGGCTGCCAAAAACATTCAGTACTTC	CASMPQGAAKNIQYF
TRBV19	-	-	TRBJ1-3	16	TGTGCCAGTAGCCTCGAAAGGAGGGTTTCTGGAAACACCATATATTTT	CASSLERRVSGNTIYF
TRBV7-6	-	TRBD2	TRBJ2-3	17	TGTGCCAGCAGCTTAGGCGGGCTAGCGGGAGCGATAGATACGCAGTATTTT	CASSLGGLAGAIDTQYF
TRBV7-6	-	-	TRBJ2-1	12	TGTGCCAGCAGCTTTATCTCGAATGAGCAGTTCTTC	CASSFISNEQFF
TRBV5-1	-	-	TRBJ2-7	13	TGCGCCAGCAGCACGGACAGCTCCTACGAGCAGTACTTC	CASSTDSSYEQYF
TRBV13	-	TRBD1	TRBJ2-1	16	TGTGCCAGCAGCCCGCGGACAGGGGGCTCCTACAATGAGCAGTTCTTC	CASSPRTGGSYNEQFF
TRBV4-2	-	TRBD2	TRBJ2-1	18	TGTGCCAGCAGCCAAGCCAACCTAGCGGAAGGCTCCTACAATGAGCAGTTCTTC	CASSQANLAEGSYNEQFF
TRBV14	-	TRBD2	TRBJ2-1	18	TGTGCCAGCAGCCGACGGACTAGCGGGAGCATCAATTACAATGAGCAGTTCTTC	CASSRRTSGSINYNEQFF
TRBV6-1	-	-	TRBJ2-1	17	TGTGCCAGCAGTGAAGAAGTCCGGGAGTCGGTTTACAATGAGCAGTTCTTC	CASSEEVRESVYNEQFF
TRBV19	once	TRBD1	TRBJ2-3	14	TGTGCCAGTAGTATGGGACAGACTACAGATACGCAGTATTTT	CASSMGQTTDTQYF
TRBV9	-	-	TRBJ1-2	14	TGTGCCAGCACCAAAACTGGAGGGGTCTATGGCTACACCTTC	CASTKTGGVYGYTF
TRBV6-1	-	TRBD2	TRBJ2-7	17	TGTGCCAGCAGTGAGATGGGGGCTAGCGGGAGGGCCTACGAGCAGTACTTC	CASSEMGASGRAYEQYF
TRBV11-3	-	TRBD1	TRBJ1-1	16	TGTGCCAGCAGCCCTCGACAGGGGGAAGGGAACACTGAAGCTTTCTTT	CASSPRQGEGNTEAFF
TRBV4-1	once	-	TRBJ2-5	15	TGCGCCAGCAGCCAAGGGCCAGGGGTAGATCAGACCCAGTACTTC	CASSQGPGVDQTQYF
TRBV2	-	-	TRBJ1-2	12	TGTGCCAGCAAGGCGGATAACTATGGCTACACCTTC	CASKADNYGYTF
TRBV5-4	-	TRBD1	TRBJ2-7	14	TGTGCCAGCAGCAAAGGGGACAGTCACTACGAGCAGTACTTC	CASSKGDSHYEQYF
TRBV19	-	-	TRBJ2-1	13	TGTGCCAGTAGCGGACAGTTCTTCGATGAGCAGTTCTTC	CASSGQFFDEQFF
TRBV5-4	once	-	TRBJ2-6	16	TGTGCCAGCAGCCCCCGACATATCTCTGGGGCCAACGTCCTGACTTTC	CASSPRHISGANVLTF